Sequencing of this T cell receptor (beta chain) was carried out in a study of CD8 T cells in ankylosing spondylitis. Regarding the study as a whole: What appeared characteristic of ankylosing spondylitis blood was a TCR beta motif of seven to nine highly homologous variants.

TCRdb ran MiXCR on the 5' RACE reads and lists one entry per CDR3 protein. The repertoire holds about 390,000 distinct CDR3 sequences, with 20% to 25% as singletons. The CDR3 is made up of 13 amino acids. Germline V lookup: CDR1 MDHEN, CDR2 SYDVKM. V was clipped by 8 bases and J by 0 bases; unmatched bases: 4. To note about this clonotype: Its antigen is undetermined.

This receptor was obtained from a male donor with ankylosing spondylitis. The sequenced sample was blood, either unsorted or a sorted T cell fraction (not recorded which). This chain links TRBV28 with TRBJ2-7, with 7 bases aligning to TRBD1. The CDR3 protein is CASVGQASYEQYF. CDR3 sequence (DNA): TGTGCCAGCGTTGGACAGGCCTCCTACGAGCAGTACTTC.